This TCR beta chain was captured in a study of blood T cell repertoires in COVID-19. The protocol was immunoSEQ multiplex PCR, while the TCRdb copy is restricted to in-frame clones and leaves out a portion. Counted here are around 140,000 clones, about four fifths occurring once; the ten biggest clones make up approximately 3.5%. With 8 bases removed from V and 9 bases from J, the gap between germline ends came to 16 bases. The length of the CDR3 is 12 residues. Germline assignment: CDR1 SNHLY and CDR2 FYNNEI. The sequence derives from a man aged 65 to 85 who had recovered from COVID-19. The specimen sequenced was peripheral blood. The rearrangement links TRBV2 to TRBJ1-1, with D uncertain. For the CDR3, the DNA is TGTGCCAGCCTTGCTGGACTCGTACAAGCTTTCTTT. Its translation: CASLAGLVQAFF.